This TCR beta chain was profiled in a study of cytomegalovirus exposure and HLA in healthy donors. Whole-study results and caveats: Within a later analysis, the majority of CMV-associated TCR beta chains appeared HLA-restricted. Most observed TCR sequences were rare, whereas some public TCRs were detected in many donors. A later analysis appeared to link common viral pathogens to several of the most significant clusters.

As regards this clone: Its specificity is unknown.

Trimming pared 4 bases from V and 2 bases from J, leaving 11 bases between. This CDR3 comprises 15 residues. Germline CDR1 and CDR2: LGHNA and YSLEER. PCR employed 60 Vbeta and 13 Jbeta primers. Method: immunoSEQ multiplex PCR; TCRdb's copy keeps in-frame clones and lacks some. The sample lists 150,000 to 200,000 clones, about four fifths occurring once. Every donor was a healthy person donating bone marrow. Sequenced: PBMCs. The V and J genes are TRBV4-3 and TRBJ2-2; no clear D gene. This receptor was taken from a woman aged 45 to 65 in good health and CMV-seronegative. This CDR3 is CASSPLHINTGELFF. The CDR3 coding sequence is TGCGCCAGCAGCCCCCTCCACATTAACACCGGGGAGCTGTTTTTT.